The next 2 T cell receptor beta chains were all read from a single sample in a study of blood T cell repertoires in COVID-19. TCRdb's table, derived via immunoSEQ multiplex PCR, lists solely in-frame clones and lacks some. The table has some 320,000 clones, approximately 87% seen once. Sample: peripheral blood. These receptors all stem from a woman aged 50 to 60 who had recovered from COVID-19.

This chain connects TRBV19 to TRBJ2-3; 9 bases map to TRBD2. The CDR3 consists of 14 residues. Germline V gene lookup returns CDR1 LNHDA and CDR2 SQIVND (reference sequence). The V gene end was trimmed by 4 bases and the J gene end by 5 bases; junction bases not matched to a gene: 4. DNA for the CDR3: TGTGCCAGTAGTACTCTAGCGGGATTAGATACGCAGTATTTT. It translates to CASSTLAGLDTQYF.

The rearrangement links TRBV20-1 to TRBJ2-7, with TRBD2 identical over 7 bases. Germline V gene sequence: CDR1 DFQATT, CDR2 SNEGSKA (reference sequence). This CDR3 contains 14 residues. Losses at the gene ends were 3 bases for V and 3 bases for J; bases not matched to a gene: 8. As DNA, the CDR3 is TGCAGTGCTAGTTTATCGGGACTATTCTACGAGCAGTACTTC. This encodes CSASLSGLFYEQYF.